Presented here are 16 T cell receptor beta chains from one specimen sequenced in a study of T cells after posttransplantation cyclophosphamide. The protocol was immunoSEQ multiplex PCR, while the TCRdb copy is restricted to in-frame clones and leaves out a portion. The repertoire yields tens of thousands of clones, none seen only once; the top ten contain around 1.4%. The specimen was PBMCs. The receptor set was obtained from a man in his forties or fifties in good health, CMV-negative, and a related stem cell transplant donor.

The table lists this clone with many counts. The gene calls are TRBV4-2 and TRBJ2-7; 9 bases fit TRBD2. This CDR3 comprises 16 residues. V shed 0 bases and J 9 bases; nucleotides not matched to a gene: 12. CDR1 is LGHNA, CDR2 YNFKEQ, per germline. CDR3 DNA: TGTGCCAGCAGCCAAGATCTTGCGGGAGGGCCCGGCCGGCAGTACTTC. Amino acids: CASSQDLAGGPGRQYF.

The sample holds many counts of this clone. This chain uses TRBV11-2 with TRBJ1-6; weak D call: TRBD1 (6 bases). The CDR3 consists of 14 residues. V was clipped by 5 bases and J by 5 bases, with 10 bases between them. Germline assignment: CDR1 SGHAT and CDR2 FQNNGV. CDR3 protein: CASSEDSNNSPLHF. CDR3 coding DNA: TGTGCCAGCAGCGAGGACAGTAATAATTCACCCCTCCACTTT. The variable domain in full, with the rest retrieved from reference TRBV11-2 and TRBJ1-6, is EAGVAQSPRYKIIEKRQSVAFWCNPISGHATLYWYQQILGQGPKLLIQFQNNGVVDDSQLPKDRFSAERLKGVDSTLKIQPAKLEDSAVYLCASSEDSNNSPLHFGNGTRLTVT.

This clone has a count of ten or more. This chain joins TRBV7-3 and TRBJ1-2; a weak D match, TRBD1 (6 bases). The CDR3 extends over 14 amino acids. Germline CDR1 is SGHTA and CDR2 is FQGTGA. The V end was cut by 4 bases, the J end by 4 bases, with 13 bases between. The DNA of the CDR3 is TGTGCCAGCAGCTCCTCCACAGGGTCCTATGGCTACACCTTC. Translated, it gives CASSSSTGSYGYTF.

The sample holds many counts of this clone. The rearrangement links TRBV6-6 to TRBJ1-2, with D possibly TRBD1 on 5 matching bases. Trimming cost V 3 bases and J 7 bases, with 18 bases left between them. Germline CDR1 reads MNHNY; CDR2 reads SVGAGI (reference sequence). CDR3 size: 15 residues. CDR3 nucleotide sequence: TGTGCCAGCAGTTATTCTCCCAGGGATAGTTTTGGCTACACCTTC. As protein: CASSYSPRDSFGYTF.

This clone appeared many times. V and J are TRBV6-1 and TRBJ2-7, with D maybe TRBD1 (5 bases). The CDR3 covers 15 residues. Per the germline V gene, CDR1 is MNHNS and CDR2 is SASEGT. Trimming took off 2 bases at V and 0 bases at J, with 11 bases between the two ends. The CDR3 DNA reads TGTGCCAGCAGTGAACTGTCAGGGTCCTCCTACGAGCAGTACTTC. Protein: CASSELSGSSYEQYF.

This clone came up a few times. The rearrangement links TRBV6-5 to TRBJ2-5; 8 bases match TRBD1. The assigned J gene may be wrong: the sequence end matches TRBJ2-7 better. This CDR3 spans 13 amino acids. CDR1 and CDR2 from the germline V gene are MNHEY and SVGAGI. CDR3 bases: TGTGCCAGCAAGAGGGACAGGCACTACGAGCAGTACTTC. Translated: CASKRDRHYEQYF.

This clone appeared many times. This chain joins TRBV28 and TRBJ2-7; 9 bases line up with TRBD1. Germline V gene data show CDR1 as MDHEN and CDR2 as SYDVKM. V was clipped by 4 bases and J by 4 bases; unmatched bases: 8. This CDR3 is built from 15 residues. CDR3 coding DNA: TGTGCCAGCAGTTCACAACAGGGGGCGATTTACGAGCAGTACTTC. It translates to CASSSQQGAIYEQYF.

This clone was counted many times. The genes are TRBV27 and TRBJ2-5; 10 bases are a match to TRBD2. The CDR3 consists of 14 residues. Germline trimming cut 2 bases from V and 5 bases from J; bases unmatched to any gene: 2. Germline CDR1 and CDR2: MNHEY and SMNVEV (reference sequence). In nucleotides, the CDR3 is TGTGCCAGCAGTTTAGAAGCGGGAGGGGAGACCCAGTACTTC. Its protein product is CASSLEAGGETQYF.

This clone was seen at least ten times. The rearrangement uses TRBV5-5 and TRBJ1-5; D remains unclear. The CDR3 spans 15 residues. The V gene lost 0 bases and the J gene lost 0 bases, with 7 bases spanning the gap. Germline loops: CDR1 SGHKS, CDR2 YYEKEE (reference sequence). Here the CDR3 reads CASSLGTVSNQPQHF. The DNA of the CDR3 is TGTGCCAGCAGCTTGGGGACTGTTAGCAATCAGCCCCAGCATTTT.

This clone was picked up many times. This chain links TRBV7-9 with TRBJ2-7; 8 bases align to TRBD2. Germline CDR1 and CDR2: SEHNR and FQNEAQ (reference sequence). This CDR3 comprises 15 residues. The J segment lost 4 bases and the V segment lost 2 bases, leaving 7 bases of the junction unmatched. The CDR3 reads CASSLSNTGGYEQYF. The CDR3 coding sequence is TGTGCCAGCAGCTTAAGCAACACGGGAGGGTACGAGCAGTACTTC.

This clone was seen at least ten times. This chain joins TRBV29-1 and TRBJ1-5; 7 bases map to TRBD1. The germline gives CDR1 SQVTM, CDR2 ANQGSEA. V lost 5 bases, J lost 4 bases, and 14 bases stayed unmatched. This CDR3 region has 16 residues. CDR3: CSVRTLGQTQNQPQHF. The CDR3 DNA reads as TGCAGCGTTAGAACTCTGGGACAGACACAAAATCAGCCCCAGCATTTT. Complete variable domain (other parts from reference TRBV29-1 and TRBJ1-5): SAVISQKPSRDICQRGTSLTIQCQVDSQVTMMFWYRQQPGQSLTLIATANQGSEATYESGFVIDKFPISRPNLTFSTLTVSNMSPEDSSIYLCSVRTLGQTQNQPQHFGDGTRLSIL.

This clone showed up many times. V and J are TRBV11-2 and TRBJ1-2; D not resolved. This CDR3 has 14 amino acids. With 10 bases removed from V and 0 bases from J, the gap between germline ends came to 15 bases. From germline, CDR1 is SGHAT and CDR2 FQNNGV. This CDR3 reads CATVAIQANYGYTF. CDR3 bases: TGTGCCACCGTCGCTATCCAGGCTAACTATGGCTACACCTTC.

This clone was recorded many times. CDR3 sequence reads: CASRLSGGSYEQYF. Here the CDR3 DNA reads TGTGCCAGCAGACTCAGCGGGGGATCCTACGAGCAGTACTTC. The chain uses TRBV27 and TRBJ2-7; 8 nucleotides line up with TRBD2. This CDR3 is built from 14 residues. With V trimmed by 6 bases and J by 1 base, 5 bases remained unmatched. The V gene's germline CDR1 is MNHEY and CDR2 SMNVEV (reference sequence).

This clone was detected ten times or more. CDR3 protein: CASSRRDRVAANTEAFF. The CDR3 DNA reads TGTGCCAGCAGTCGAAGGGACAGGGTTGCAGCGAACACTGAAGCTTTCTTT. The gene calls are TRBV7-9 and TRBJ1-1; 9 bases are a match to TRBD1. Per the germline V gene, CDR1 is SEHNR and CDR2 is FQNEAQ (reference sequence). This CDR3 has 17 residues. Unmatched junction bases numbered 12, after V lost 6 bases and J lost 1 base.

This clone was picked up many times. The chain links TRBV19 to TRBJ1-5; 8 positions agree with TRBD1. CDR1 is LNHDA and CDR2 is SQIVND in the germline V gene (reference sequence). The ends lost 6 bases at V and 2 bases at J; junction bases unmatched: 6. CDR3 length equals 15 residues. CDR3 sequence reads: CASSGTGTGNQPQHF. The CDR3, as DNA: TGTGCCAGTAGCGGGACAGGTACAGGCAATCAGCCCCAGCATTTT.

The sample holds many counts of this clone. The rearrangement links TRBV7-3 to TRBJ2-3; 11 bases map to TRBD2. Trimming at V came to 4 bases and at J to 2 bases, leaving 11 bases not matched to a gene. The CDR3 spans 18 residues. CDR1 and CDR2 from the germline V gene are SGHTA and FQGTGA. CDR3 region: CASSSRVSSGGYTDTQYF. CDR3 DNA: TGTGCCAGCAGCTCACGAGTTTCTAGCGGGGGGTACACAGATACGCAGTATTTT.